The present TCR beta chain was sequenced within a study of CD8 T cells in ankylosing spondylitis (dated by TCRdb to about 2017). In the study overall: T cell receptor beta repertoires were profiled in healthy donors and ankylosing spondylitis patients so that disease-linked TCR variants could be found. The full study cohort comprised around 25 ankylosing spondylitis patients and 85 to 120 healthy donors. Peripheral blood was sampled, and synovial fluid was additionally collected from ankylosing spondylitis patients. Results the study describes overall, beyond this receptor: The disease-linked clones were reported to be significantly enriched in matched synovial fluid samples from ankylosing spondylitis patients. The disease-linked clones had a CD8+ phenotype and were found at relatively low frequencies in peripheral blood. Some motif variants were previously reported in synovial fluid and blood of reactive arthritis patients, suggesting common disease-initiation mechanisms. Blood from ankylosing spondylitis patients appeared to be characterized by a TCR beta motif made up of several highly homologous amino acid variants.

There are 16 amino acids in the CDR3, from cysteine to phenylalanine inclusive. Left in the record is the CDR3 DNA by itself, 48 bases read in frame from the first base. The germline V gene specifies MGHRA as CDR1 and YSYEKL as CDR2. V is pruned by 1 base and J by 2 bases, leaving 7 bases of the junction without a gene match. These reads were obtained on an Illumina HiSeq 2500. TCR beta libraries were prepared by quantitative 5'-RACE with molecular barcodes. In the authors' own workflow: Disease-linked TCR variants were identified with a new computational method built on a probabilistic model of VDJ rearrangement. The public reads were quality trimmed at Q25 with fastp and then assembled into clones with MiXCR by TCRdb, keeping productive beta chains. Identical CDR3 protein sequences are pooled into one entry, listed with their most common genes and DNA. The authors' filters were not applied to this entry. For this sample there are under 250,000 distinct CDR3 sequences; about 10% appear just once. The ten top clones hold around 6.5% of the sample.

This clonotype was detected once. The clone's antigen remains unknown. It has no much larger one-base neighbor in the sample; base qualities were not kept. Single-read evidence is weak. What was sequenced was blood, either unsorted or a sorted T cell fraction (not recorded which). This TCR was sampled from a male donor with ankylosing spondylitis or in good health (not recorded which). The chain is made from TRBV4-1 and TRBJ1-2, with TRBD1 identical over 7 junction bases. The CDR3 sequence is CASSQVWTGPNYGYTF. The sequenced DNA: TGCGCCAGCAGCCAAGTCTGGACAGGACCCAACTATGGCTACACCTTC.